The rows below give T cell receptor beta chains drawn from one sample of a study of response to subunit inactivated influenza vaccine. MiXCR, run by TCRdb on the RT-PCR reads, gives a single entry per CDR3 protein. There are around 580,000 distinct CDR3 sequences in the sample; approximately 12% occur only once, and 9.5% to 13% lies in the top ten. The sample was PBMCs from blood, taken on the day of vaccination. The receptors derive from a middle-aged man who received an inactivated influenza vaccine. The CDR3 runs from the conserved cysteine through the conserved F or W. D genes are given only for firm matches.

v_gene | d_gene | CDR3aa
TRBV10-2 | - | CASSEGEGLAKNIQYF
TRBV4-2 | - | CASSQERTDHNSPLHF
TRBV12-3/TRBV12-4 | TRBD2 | CASSFSGSSDTQYF
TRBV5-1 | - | CASSPYNGDTIYF
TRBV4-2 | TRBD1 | CASRRGPGEGTEAFF
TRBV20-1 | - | CSDGGQETQYF
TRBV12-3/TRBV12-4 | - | CASSLENQGQRGYTF
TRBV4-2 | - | CASSQDEVTRPICF
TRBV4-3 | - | CASSQERGFTYEQYF
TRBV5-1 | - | CASSLERRYGNEQFF
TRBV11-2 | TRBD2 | CASSPSGSWREQFF
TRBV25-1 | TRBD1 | CASKTGGTEAFF
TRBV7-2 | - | CASSLFDGAEQYF
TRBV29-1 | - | CSVDRLGRDQETQYF
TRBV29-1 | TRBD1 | CSVGGNRGYADTQYF
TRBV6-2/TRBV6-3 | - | CASSYLFSGANVLTF
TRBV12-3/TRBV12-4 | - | CASSSTEESGYTF
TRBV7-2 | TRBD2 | CASSRAAGGSYNEQFF
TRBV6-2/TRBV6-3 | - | CASRQSTIAEQFF
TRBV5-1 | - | CASSVSGQGDEQFF
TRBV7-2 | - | CASSSGLGPETQYF
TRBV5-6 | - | CASSLGPGRDTQYF
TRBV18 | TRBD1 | CASSPAYGTAPAEKQYF
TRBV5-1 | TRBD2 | CASRGLAGGSSYNEQFF
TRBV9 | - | CASSVAAASYNEQFF
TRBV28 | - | CASRWAGNQPQHF
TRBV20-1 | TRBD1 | CSARGGRGSDPSYNEQFF
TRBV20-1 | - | CSARGPGDYEQYF
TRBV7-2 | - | CASSPRIGGPNEQFF
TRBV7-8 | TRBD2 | CASSSTGRADTQYF
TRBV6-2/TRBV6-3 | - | CASRDIYEQYF
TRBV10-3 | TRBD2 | CAISEGSGGRYEQYF
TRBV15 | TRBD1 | CATSRDFVPGQGITGELFF
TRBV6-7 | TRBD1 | CASGKDRPCREQYF
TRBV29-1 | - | CSVDQGYLVEGTQYF
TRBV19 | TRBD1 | CASSEDRGSAEAFF
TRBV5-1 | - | CASSSTLDRPSYEQYF
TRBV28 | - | CASSHLVWEYNSPLHF
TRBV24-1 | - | CATSDLTQEGSNQPQHF
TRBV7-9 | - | CASSPPIHRYEQFF
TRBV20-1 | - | CSAQDSQTQYF
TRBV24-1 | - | CATSDPLDAKGQFF
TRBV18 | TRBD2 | CASSPRDGRSDTQYF
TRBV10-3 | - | CAINRQGMYGYTF
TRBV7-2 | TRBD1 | CASSSRGQGYPGELFF
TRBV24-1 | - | CATSDFGSLNTGELFF
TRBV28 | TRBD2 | CASSFPLVSGSEETQYF
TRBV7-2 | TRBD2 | CASSLITSLAGGIEQFF
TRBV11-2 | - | CASSLDTTGELFF
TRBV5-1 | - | CASSWGSQGTEAFF
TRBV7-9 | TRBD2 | CASSFGRALSHEQFF
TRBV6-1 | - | CASREEGPREKLFF
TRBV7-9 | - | CASSLINGGEQETQYF